This TCR beta chain came from a study of OX40 agonist ivuxolimab in advanced cancers. Study overall: Head and neck, renal cell, melanoma or hepatocellular carcinoma were the cancers that dose-escalation patients had.

Comment on this clone: No antigen is known for it. This same CDR3 is encoded by further DNA sequences in the sample.

Findings and limits, study-wide: Clonal expansion by week 6 occurred in CD4+ and CD8+ blood T cells (at 0.1 to 3.0 mg/kg).

Libraries were prepared by immunoSEQ multiplex PCR; TCRdb keeps only in-frame clonotypes and omits some of them. The table has some 70,000 clones, 80% to 90% seen once. Patients were ruled out by autoimmune disease history or systemic immunosuppression. This CDR3 comprises 14 residues. Germline V gene lookup returns CDR1 SGHRS and CDR2 YFSETQ. Trimming pared 0 bases from V and 4 bases from J, leaving 8 bases between. The rearrangement uses TRBV5-1 and TRBJ2-1; D is undetermined. The clonotype comes from an adult with an advanced solid tumor such as melanoma, head and neck, liver or kidney cancer. The material was CD4+ or CD8+ T cells sorted from blood, obtained in a trial of the OX40 agonist ivuxolimab. The CDR3 protein is CASSLAGQYNEQFF. CDR3 sequence (DNA): TGCGCCAGCAGCTTGGCAGGCCAATACAATGAGCAGTTCTTC.